This record concerns one T cell receptor (beta chain) sequence. V was cut by 5 bases and J by 1 base, with 12 bases left in between. CDR3 length equals 16 residues. Looked up from germline, CDR1 is SNHLY and CDR2 is FYNNEI. The data were taken from a study of T cell changes during pregnancy in multiple sclerosis. TCRdb's copy holds only in-frame clones and misses some; the assay was immunoSEQ multiplex PCR. In the table there are 57,000 or so clones, 90% of which are singletons. This receptor was taken from a female donor in good health, enrolled as a control in a pregnancy study. J is TRBJ1-6 and V is TRBV2; D unresolved. This sample comprised peripheral blood, obtained in the third trimester of pregnancy. CDR3 in DNA: TGTGCCAGCAGTTTGGTATCGGGGTCCTATAATTCACCCCTCCACTTT. The encoded protein is CASSLVSGSYNSPLHF.